This TCR beta chain appears in the sequencing data of a study of cytomegalovirus exposure and HLA in healthy donors. This clone was counted a single time. Its antigen is not identified. With 60 Vbeta and 13 Jbeta primers, the PCR was carried out. Generated by immunoSEQ multiplex PCR, the TCRdb table keeps only in-frame clones and is missing some. The data contain 130,000 to 150,000 clones, roughly 74% of them singletons. Trimming took 0 bases from V and 7 from J; bases not matched to a gene: 5. Germline assignment: CDR1 SGHRS and CDR2 YFSETQ. The CDR3 totals 16 residues. Study outcomes and limitations: V segments that were indistinguishable, TRBV6-2 and TRBV6-3 among them, were omitted from analysis. The classifier reportedly diagnosed cytomegalovirus status with high specificity and sensitivity. The authors later linked a missense DCLRE1C variant to TCR beta V- and J-gene trimming.

Source material: PBMCs. This TCR derives from a woman aged 18-29 years in good health and CMV-seropositive. V and J are TRBV5-1 and TRBJ2-2; 11 bases line up with TRBD2. CDR3 sequence: CASSLVGLAAVGELFF. The CDR3, as DNA: TGCGCCAGCAGCTTGGTGGGACTAGCGGCCGTCGGGGAGCTGTTTTTT.